Listed below are T cell receptor beta chains from one sample, sequenced in a study. TCRdb re-called the RT-PCR reads with MiXCR, one entry per CDR3 protein. The sample consists of almost 700,000 distinct CDR3 sequences, 12% to 15% of them appearing once. Sequencing input: memory CD4+ T cells from blood. Receptors originate from a female donor in good health, serving as a healthy control. Both conserved end residues are part of each CDR3. A D gene is named only where the DNA matches it firmly. The listing skips clone size in some rows; elsewhere it reads once, few, many or a size class.

j_call,d_call,v_call,clone_size,cdr3_aa,cdr3_nt
TRBJ1-5,TRBD1,TRBV7-6,many,CASSTQTGRDQPQHF,TGTGCCAGCAGCACACAGACAGGGAGGGATCAGCCCCAGCATTTT
TRBJ2-7,TRBD1,TRBV7-2,-,CASSLGGTGQYEQYF,TGTGCCAGCAGCTTAGGAGGGACAGGGCAATACGAGCAGTACTTC
TRBJ1-3,-,TRBV20-1,few,CSAREGSGAGNTIYF,TGCAGTGCTAGAGAAGGATCAGGGGCTGGAAACACCATATATTTT
TRBJ2-7,TRBD2,TRBV6-5,many,CASSSSGGSGVGEQYF,TGTGCCAGCAGTTCCTCTGGGGGTAGCGGGGTGGGGGAGCAGTACTTC
TRBJ2-5,TRBD1,TRBV7-2,-,CASRTGTGGSVQETQYF,TGTGCCAGCAGAACCGGGACAGGGGGTTCCGTCCAAGAGACCCAGTACTTC
TRBJ2-4,-,TRBV7-9,-,CASSSPDLAKNIQYF,TGTGCCAGCAGCTCCCCGGACCTAGCCAAAAACATTCAGTACTTC
TRBJ2-7,-,TRBV2,few,CASSVQGTARGEQYF,TGTGCCAGCAGTGTTCAGGGCACAGCGCGGGGCGAGCAGTACTTC
TRBJ2-7,TRBD1,TRBV4-2,-,CASSQEAGQGGEQYF,TGTGCCAGCAGCCAAGAGGCGGGACAGGGTGGCGAGCAGTACTTC
TRBJ1-1,-,TRBV5-1,many,CASSHTYDTEAFF,TGCGCCAGCAGCCACACGTATGATACTGAAGCTTTCTTT
TRBJ2-7,TRBD1,TRBV5-1,few,CASRRQGEYEQYF,TGCGCCAGCAGGCGACAGGGAGAATACGAGCAGTACTTC
TRBJ2-4,-,TRBV7-2,-,CASSLGGMGKNIQYF,TGTGCCAGCAGCTTAGGGGGTATGGGCAAAAACATTCAGTACTTC
TRBJ1-5,-,TRBV28,few,CASSFFNRDQPQHF,TGTGCCAGCAGTTTCTTTAATAGGGATCAGCCCCAGCATTTT
TRBJ2-5,TRBD2,TRBV12-3/TRBV12-4,few,CASTLAGGPQETQYF,TGTGCCAGCACTCTAGCGGGAGGGCCCCAAGAGACCCAGTACTTC
TRBJ2-7,TRBD2,TRBV20-1,-,CSALTTSGTAYEQYF,TGCAGTGCTCTCACTACTAGCGGGACGGCCTACGAGCAGTACTTC
TRBJ2-7,-,TRBV15,many,CATSRDLGHYEQYF,TGTGCCACCAGCAGAGATTTAGGGCACTACGAGCAGTACTTC
TRBJ2-2,-,TRBV30,once,CAWSVRLGSNTGELFF,TGTGCCTGGAGTGTACGGCTGGGGTCGAACACCGGGGAGCTGTTTTTT
TRBJ2-1,-,TRBV5-6,many,CASSLLAGEQFF,TGTGCCAGCAGCCTCCTTGCTGGTGAGCAGTTCTTC
TRBJ1-5,-,TRBV6-2/TRBV6-3,many,CASSYSILGQRNQPQHF,TGTGCCAGCAGTTACTCAATTCTTGGACAACGCAATCAGCCCCAGCATTTT
TRBJ1-2,-,TRBV4-1,few,CASSQDRRFYGYTF,TGCGCCAGCAGCCAAGATCGAAGGTTCTATGGCTACACCTTC
TRBJ2-5,-,TRBV12-3/TRBV12-4,few,CASSFNVRGETQYF,TGTGCCAGCAGTTTTAATGTCAGAGGAGAGACCCAGTACTTC
TRBJ2-7,-,TRBV12-3/TRBV12-4,-,CASSGDWGYEQYF,TGTGCCAGCAGTGGGGACTGGGGATACGAGCAGTACTTC
TRBJ2-3,TRBD1,TRBV6-5,few,CASSATGDTSTDTQYF,TGTGCCAGCAGTGCGACAGGGGACACTAGCACAGATACGCAGTATTTT
TRBJ2-3,TRBD1,TRBV12-3/TRBV12-4,many,CASSFGTGTVTDTQYF,TGTGCCAGCAGTTTTGGGACAGGGACTGTCACAGATACGCAGTATTTT
TRBJ2-3,TRBD2,TRBV5-1,-,CASSLSTSGTSGSDVTQYF,TGCGCCAGCAGCTTGTCTACGTCCGGGACTAGCGGTTCGGATGTTACGCAGTATTTT
TRBJ2-5,-,TRBV12-3/TRBV12-4,many,CASSFPGTSQETQYF,TGTGCCAGCAGTTTTCCCGGGACAAGCCAAGAGACCCAGTACTTC
TRBJ1-2,-,TRBV12-3/TRBV12-4,many,CASSPSPLYGYTF,TGTGCCAGCAGTCCCTCCCCACTCTATGGCTACACCTTC
TRBJ2-1,-,TRBV7-9,few,CASSPLGDNEQFF,TGTGCCAGCAGCCCTCTTGGGGACAATGAGCAGTTCTTC
TRBJ2-5,-,TRBV7-2,-,CASSLVSSNQETQYF,TGTGCCAGCAGCTTAGTTTCTAGTAACCAAGAGACCCAGTACTTC
TRBJ2-2,-,TRBV7-3,-,CASSEQGWTGELFF,TGTGCCAGCAGCGAGCAGGGTTGGACCGGGGAGCTGTTTTTT
TRBJ2-1,TRBD2,TRBV20-1,-,CSAKGIGGRAYNEQFF,TGCAGTGCCAAAGGGATCGGAGGGAGGGCCTACAATGAGCAGTTCTTC
TRBJ1-5,-,TRBV20-1,-,CSAREDLNQPQHF,TGCAGTGCTAGAGAGGACCTCAATCAGCCCCAGCATTTT
TRBJ1-5,-,TRBV20-1,-,CSARPGIQANQPQHF,TGCAGTGCTCGCCCGGGGATCCAGGCCAATCAGCCCCAGCATTTT
TRBJ2-1,TRBD1,TRBV7-9,many,CASSFRTGDLNEQFF,TGTGCCAGCAGCTTTCGGACAGGGGACCTTAATGAGCAGTTCTTC
TRBJ1-1,-,TRBV9,few,CASSVEGRMNTEAFF,TGTGCCAGCAGCGTAGAGGGGCGAATGAACACTGAAGCTTTCTTT
TRBJ2-2,TRBD2,TRBV20-1,few,CSALRGATNTGELFF,TGCAGTGCCCTGCGGGGGGCAACGAACACCGGGGAGCTGTTTTTT
TRBJ1-2,-,TRBV4-3,many,CASSHRTDTYGYTF,TGCGCCAGCAGCCATAGGACAGACACCTATGGCTACACCTTC
TRBJ1-2,-,TRBV6-5,many,CASSYRQNHGYTF,TGTGCCAGCAGTTACCGTCAGAATCATGGCTACACCTTC
TRBJ1-1,-,TRBV20-1,-,CSARQGANTEAFF,TGCAGTGCTAGACAGGGTGCGAACACTGAAGCTTTCTTT
TRBJ1-2,TRBD1,TRBV27,-,CASSRDRGGGYGYTF,TGTGCCAGCAGCCGCGACAGGGGAGGTGGCTATGGCTACACCTTC
TRBJ2-7,-,TRBV11-2,-,CASSLEWQYEQYF,TGTGCCAGCAGCTTAGAATGGCAGTACGAGCAGTACTTC
TRBJ2-2,-,TRBV6-2/TRBV6-3,few,CASSYLDLRELFF,TGTGCCAGCAGTTACTTGGACCTAAGAGAGCTGTTTTTT
TRBJ2-7,-,TRBV6-6,many,CASSSGHNSYEQYF,TGTGCCAGCAGCTCCGGACATAATTCCTACGAGCAGTACTTC
TRBJ2-1,TRBD2,TRBV9,-,CASSVAFSSGTYNEQFF,TGTGCCAGCAGCGTAGCATTTAGTAGCGGGACCTACAATGAGCAGTTCTTC
TRBJ2-7,TRBD2,TRBV6-5,few,CASSNPLGGVSSYEQYF,TGTGCCAGCAGTAACCCCTTGGGAGGGGTAAGCTCCTACGAGCAGTACTTC
TRBJ2-2,TRBD1,TRBV11-3,-,CASSSRAGQGSGELFF,TGTGCCAGCAGCTCAAGAGCGGGACAGGGCAGCGGGGAGCTGTTTTTT
TRBJ1-2,-,TRBV20-1,few,CSVGRGYTF,TGCAGTGTTGGGCGTGGCTACACCTTC
TRBJ2-3,TRBD1,TRBV20-1,-,CSALGQVLVTDTQYF,TGCAGTGCCCTGGGACAGGTCCTTGTCACAGATACGCAGTATTTT
TRBJ1-2,-,TRBV16,-,CASSHQDSPYGYTF,TGTGCCAGCAGCCATCAGGACAGTCCCTATGGCTACACCTTC
TRBJ2-1,-,TRBV24-1,many,CATKGSWDLGEQFF,TGTGCCACCAAGGGGTCATGGGATCTCGGTGAGCAGTTCTTC
TRBJ2-7,TRBD2,TRBV7-2,-,CASSLKREGPYEQYF,TGTGCCAGCAGCTTAAAGCGGGAGGGCCCCTACGAGCAGTACTTC
TRBJ2-1,-,TRBV29-1,many,CSVEDLDDEQFF,TGCAGCGTTGAAGACCTTGACGATGAGCAGTTCTTC
TRBJ1-5,-,TRBV7-2,few,CASSPPSPNQPQHF,TGTGCCAGCAGCCCTCCCAGCCCTAATCAGCCCCAGCATTTT
TRBJ2-7,-,TRBV6-6,-,CASSSTGQEYEQYF,TGTGCCAGCAGTTCTACGGGACAAGAATACGAGCAGTACTTC
TRBJ2-3,TRBD2,TRBV20-1,few,CSAKKPGLASSDTQYF,TGCAGTGCTAAGAAACCGGGACTAGCATCCTCAGATACGCAGTATTTT
TRBJ2-1,TRBD1,TRBV7-9,few,CASTKTRGQGYPRPGSGEQFF,TGTGCCAGCACCAAGACCCGGGGACAGGGATACCCTAGGCCTGGGAGTGGGGAGCAGTTCTTC
TRBJ1-1,-,TRBV5-1,-,CASSLESQAFF,TGCGCCAGCAGCTTGGAAAGCCAAGCTTTCTTT